This T cell receptor (beta chain) was observed in a study of spatial heterogeneity in lung cancer. Study-level findings and limits: Expanded alpha and beta TCR counts within tumors tracked tumor mutation counts.

This clonotype was found a few times. Antigen: not known. TCRdb ran MiXCR on the 5' RACE reads and lists one entry per CDR3 protein. This sample carries some 23,000 distinct CDR3 sequences, 8% to 10% of them seen once, and the ten largest clones take approximately 7.7%. V shed 3 bases and J shed 4 bases, with 22 bases lying between them. CDR1 is ENHRY and CDR2 is SYGVKD in the germline V gene. The CDR3 loop spans 18 amino acids. Stated time point: sample taken at primary tumor resection. The material was lung tumor tissue, obtained at surgery. V is TRBV10-3 and J is TRBJ2-1; a weak D match, TRBD1 (5 bases). The receptor comes from a male donor with early-stage non-small cell lung cancer. The chain's CDR3 is CAISDRGPAAVRYNEQFF. In nucleotides, the CDR3 is TGTGCCATCAGTGATAGGGGCCCCGCGGCCGTGAGATACAATGAGCAGTTCTTC.